A single sample gave rise to the 7 T cell receptor beta chains below, sequenced in a study of identical twins. TCRdb reprocessed the 5' RACE reads with MiXCR, giving one entry per CDR3 protein. The table lists fewer than 550,000 distinct CDR3 sequences, roughly 15% of them singletons. These sequences were also reported in another study, on yellow fever vaccine responses in identical twins.

The source material was CD4+ T cells sorted from blood. The receptors were gathered from a woman in her late teens or twenties in good health.

This chain connects TRBV3-1 to TRBJ2-3, with TRBD2 matching 7 bases. Trimming took 2 bases from V and 5 from J; bases not matched to a gene: 10. The germline gives CDR1 LGHDT, CDR2 YNNKEL (reference sequence). The CDR3 has 16 amino acids. CDR3 residues: CASSQSGNLAVDTQYF. As DNA, the CDR3 is TGTGCCAGCAGCCAAAGTGGTAATCTAGCGGTAGATACGCAGTATTTT.

A few counts support this clonotype. The V and J genes are TRBV5-1 and TRBJ2-7; 12 bases are shared with TRBD1. V trimming: 4 bases; J trimming: 5 bases; junction bases outside the gene matches: 7. Germline loops: CDR1 SGHRS, CDR2 YFSETQ. The CDR3 is made up of 15 amino acids. The CDR3 DNA follows: TGCGCCAGCAGCGCGGAGGGACAGGGGGCTGACGAGCAGTACGTC. Amino acids: CASSAEGQGADEQYV.

The chain carries TRBV7-9 and TRBJ2-5, with 11 bases that match TRBD1. Trimming cost V 8 bases and J 2 bases; bases outside gene matches: 4. Germline lookup yields CDR1 SEHNR and CDR2 FQNEAQ (reference sequence). The CDR3 covers 14 residues. CDR3 nucleotides: TGTGCCAGCGGGGACAGGGGGATTCAAGAGACCCAGTACTTC. Amino acids: CASGDRGIQETQYF.

The genes are TRBV20-1 and TRBJ2-2; the D gene is possibly TRBD2 (6 bases). Trimming removed 2 bases from V and 1 base from J, with 14 bases in between. Germline V lookup: CDR1 DFQATT, CDR2 SNEGSKA (reference sequence). The CDR3 extends over 16 amino acids. CDR3 sequence reads: CSARRRDSGNTGELFF. The CDR3 DNA reads as TGCAGTGCTAGAAGGCGGGATAGCGGGAACACCGGGGAGCTGTTTTTT.

This clonotype appeared many times. One end of the junction fails to match germline, which may point to a read error. This rearrangement joins TRBV7-3 to TRBJ2-2; D is ambiguous. The CDR3 has 13 residues. CDR1 is SGHTA, CDR2 FQGTGA, per germline. CDR3 bases: TGCGCCAGCAGCTCGGGGAACACCGGGGAGCTGTTTTTT. Translation: CASSSGNTGELFF. The entire variable domain, with the rest obtained from reference TRBV7-3 and TRBJ2-2, is as follows: GAGVSQTPSNKVTEKGKYVELRCDPISGHTALYWYRQSLGQGPEFLIYFQGTGAADDSGLPNDRFFAVRPEGSVSTLKIQRTERGDSAVYLCASSSGNTGELFFGEGSRLTVL.

This chain connects TRBV4-2 to TRBJ1-2; 8 bases are a match to TRBD1. The CDR3 covers 16 residues. Looked up from germline, CDR1 is LGHNA and CDR2 is YNFKEQ. Trimming removed 1 base from V and 2 bases from J; junction bases left unmatched: 6. The CDR3 spells CASSQVQGGFNYGYTF. The CDR3 coding sequence is TGTGCCAGCAGCCAAGTACAGGGGGGGTTCAACTATGGCTACACCTTC.

V usage is TRBV24-1 and J usage is TRBJ2-5, with a weak D call TRBD2 (5 bases). Germline-derived CDR1 and CDR2 are KGHDR and SFDVKD. The CDR3 contains 13 residues. V was shortened by 11 bases and J by 4 bases, with 16 bases between the two germline ends. The CDR3 nucleotides read TGTGCCATCGGACGGGGTGACGGAGAGACCCAGTACTTC. The encoded protein is CAIGRGDGETQYF.